The sequence of this T cell receptor (beta chain) was determined in a study of cytomegalovirus exposure and HLA in healthy donors. CDR1 SGHTA and CDR2 FQGTGA come from the germline V gene. The V gene lost 0 bases and the J gene lost 4 bases, with 13 bases spanning the gap. This CDR3 spans 16 amino acids. Libraries were prepared by immunoSEQ multiplex PCR; TCRdb keeps only in-frame clonotypes and omits some of them. The sample consists of more than 300,000 clones, 70% to 90% of them appearing once. The sequence came from a woman under 30 in good health and CMV-seronegative. The chain combines TRBV7-3 with TRBJ2-1, with a weak D call TRBD2 (6 bases). Source material: PBMCs. The CDR3 DNA is TGTGCCAGCAGCTTAACCCGGAGTAGCGGTTACAATGAGCAGTTCTTC. Protein product: CASSLTRSSGYNEQFF.